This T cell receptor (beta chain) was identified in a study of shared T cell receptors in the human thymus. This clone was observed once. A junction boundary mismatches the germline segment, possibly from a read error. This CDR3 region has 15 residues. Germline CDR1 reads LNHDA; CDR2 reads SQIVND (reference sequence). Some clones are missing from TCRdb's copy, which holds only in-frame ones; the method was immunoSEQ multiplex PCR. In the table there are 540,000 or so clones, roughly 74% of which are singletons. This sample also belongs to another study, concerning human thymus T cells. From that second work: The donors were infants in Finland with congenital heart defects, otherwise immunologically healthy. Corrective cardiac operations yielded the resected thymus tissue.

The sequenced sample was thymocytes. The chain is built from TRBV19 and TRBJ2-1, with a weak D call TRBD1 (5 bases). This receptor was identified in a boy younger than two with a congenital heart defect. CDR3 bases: TGTGCCAGTAGTATAGTCGCCAGGGCCTACGATGAGCAGTTCTTC. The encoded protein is CASSIVARAYDEQFF.